This TCR beta chain was recorded in a study of human T cells and chemical hapten exposure. Study-level findings and limits: Counts of TCRs above 1 in 1000 frequency stayed unchanged with DPC sensitization.

CDR3 length equals 12 residues. Trimming removed 3 bases at V and 4 bases at J, with 6 bases between. Germline CDR1 and CDR2: MDHEN and SYDVKM. For the library, individual cDNA molecules each received unique molecular identifiers. TCRdb redid the calling of the 5' RACE reads with MiXCR, one entry per CDR3 protein. The sample carries 130,000 or so distinct CDR3 sequences, around 4% recorded once. Unfractionated whole blood served as the source for total RNA extraction. This clonotype has ten or more counts. Its cognate antigen is unknown. The receptor was isolated from a female donor in good health. The rearrangement links TRBV28 to TRBJ1-2; no clear D gene. The CDR3 here is CASSFTSYGYTF. The CDR3 DNA follows: TGTGCCAGCAGTTTTACATCCTATGGCTACACCTTC.